The entry below gives a single TCR beta chain sequence along with its context. The Seattle site enrolled patients during active infection and followed them longitudinally. This sample was taken from a study of blood T cell repertoires in COVID-19. Study overall: In each case, the material was cDNA or gDNA derived from T cells, B-cell-depleted T cells, or PBMCs.

This CDR3 is built from 15 residues. V shed 0 bases, J shed 7 bases, and the junction held 4 bases outside the gene matches. Germline V lookup: CDR1 LGHNA, CDR2 YNFKEQ. In the source study's methods: From reference gene primer amplification, estimates of nucleated cell counts were derived. The data were produced by immunoSEQ multiplex PCR, yet TCRdb's version contains in-frame clones alone and is incomplete. The DNA was the basis for D and trimming; V, J and clone size are from that table. The top ten clones hold more than 6% of a sample with approximately 88,000 clones, nearly 80% of them seen once.

The chain combines TRBV4-2 with TRBJ2-4; 9 nucleotides align to TRBD1. The receptor was isolated from a man aged 65 to 85 with COVID-19, enrolled during active disease. The sequenced sample consisted of peripheral blood. This chain's CDR3 is CASSQDPGQGNIQYF. In nucleotides, the CDR3 is TGTGCCAGCAGCCAAGACCCTGGACAGGGGAACATTCAGTACTTC.